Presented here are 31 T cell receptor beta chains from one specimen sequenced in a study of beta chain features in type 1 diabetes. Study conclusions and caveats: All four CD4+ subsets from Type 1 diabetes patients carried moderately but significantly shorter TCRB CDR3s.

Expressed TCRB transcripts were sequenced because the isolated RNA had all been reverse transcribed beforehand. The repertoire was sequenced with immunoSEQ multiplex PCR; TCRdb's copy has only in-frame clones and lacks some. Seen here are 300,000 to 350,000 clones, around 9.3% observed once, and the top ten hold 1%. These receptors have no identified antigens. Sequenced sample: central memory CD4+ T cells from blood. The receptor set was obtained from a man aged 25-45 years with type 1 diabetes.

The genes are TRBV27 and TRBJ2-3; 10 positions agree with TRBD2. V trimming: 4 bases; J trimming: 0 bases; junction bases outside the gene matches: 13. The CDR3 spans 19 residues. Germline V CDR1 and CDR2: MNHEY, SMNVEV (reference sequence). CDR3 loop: CASSSPKRTSGPSTDTQYF. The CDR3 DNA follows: TGTGCCAGCAGTTCCCCTAAACGGACTAGCGGCCCTAGCACAGATACGCAGTATTTT.

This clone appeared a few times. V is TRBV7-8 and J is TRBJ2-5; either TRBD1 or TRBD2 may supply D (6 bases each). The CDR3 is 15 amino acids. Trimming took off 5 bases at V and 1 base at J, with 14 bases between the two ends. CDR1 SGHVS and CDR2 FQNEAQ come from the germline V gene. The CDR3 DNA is TGTGCCAGCAGCCCCAAGGGGGGTCTCCAAGAGACCCAGTACTTC. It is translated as CASSPKGGLQETQYF.

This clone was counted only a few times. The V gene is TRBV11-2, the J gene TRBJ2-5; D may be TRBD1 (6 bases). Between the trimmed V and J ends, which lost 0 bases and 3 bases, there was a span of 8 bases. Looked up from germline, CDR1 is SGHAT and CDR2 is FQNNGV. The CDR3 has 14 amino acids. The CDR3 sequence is CASSLDRTEETQYF. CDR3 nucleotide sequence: TGTGCCAGCAGCTTAGATCGGACAGAAGAGACCCAGTACTTC.

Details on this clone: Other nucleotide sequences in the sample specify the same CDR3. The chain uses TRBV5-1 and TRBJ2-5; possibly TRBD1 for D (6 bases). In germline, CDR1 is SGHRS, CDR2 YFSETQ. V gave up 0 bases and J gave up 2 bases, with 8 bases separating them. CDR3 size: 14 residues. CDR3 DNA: TGCGCCAGCAGCTTGGGAGGACAGCAAGAGACCCAGTACTTC. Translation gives CASSLGGQQETQYF.

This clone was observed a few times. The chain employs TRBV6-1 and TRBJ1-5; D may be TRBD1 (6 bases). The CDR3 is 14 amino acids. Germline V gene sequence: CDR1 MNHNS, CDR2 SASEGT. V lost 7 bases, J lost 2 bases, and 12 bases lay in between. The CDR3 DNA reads TGTGCCAGCACCGGGGGCGTGGGCAATCAGCCCCAGCATTTT. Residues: CASTGGVGNQPQHF.

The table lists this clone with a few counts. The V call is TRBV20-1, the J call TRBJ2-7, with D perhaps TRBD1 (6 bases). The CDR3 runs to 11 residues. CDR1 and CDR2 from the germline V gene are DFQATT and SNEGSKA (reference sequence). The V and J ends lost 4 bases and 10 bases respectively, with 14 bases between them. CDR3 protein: CSAKGQYGQYF. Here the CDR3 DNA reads TGCAGTGCTAAGGGACAATACGGTCAGTACTTC.

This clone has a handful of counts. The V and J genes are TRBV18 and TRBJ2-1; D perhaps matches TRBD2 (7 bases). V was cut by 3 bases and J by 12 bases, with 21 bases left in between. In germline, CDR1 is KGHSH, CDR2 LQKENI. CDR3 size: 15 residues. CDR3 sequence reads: CASSPGGGPFLGQFF. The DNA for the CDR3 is TGTGCCAGCTCACCGGGCGGGGGCCCCTTTTTGGGGCAGTTCTTC.

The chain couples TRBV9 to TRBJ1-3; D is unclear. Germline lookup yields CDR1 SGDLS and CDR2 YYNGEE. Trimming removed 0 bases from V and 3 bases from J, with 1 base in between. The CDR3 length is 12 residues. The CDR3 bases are TGTGCCAGCAGCGTAGGTGGAAACACCATATATTTT. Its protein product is CASSVGGNTIYF.

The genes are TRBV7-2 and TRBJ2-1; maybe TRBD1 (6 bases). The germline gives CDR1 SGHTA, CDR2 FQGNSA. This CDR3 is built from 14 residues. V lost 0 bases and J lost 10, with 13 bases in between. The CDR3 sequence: CASSLAQTGGEQFF. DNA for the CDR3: TGTGCCAGCAGCTTAGCGCAGACAGGCGGGGAGCAGTTCTTC.

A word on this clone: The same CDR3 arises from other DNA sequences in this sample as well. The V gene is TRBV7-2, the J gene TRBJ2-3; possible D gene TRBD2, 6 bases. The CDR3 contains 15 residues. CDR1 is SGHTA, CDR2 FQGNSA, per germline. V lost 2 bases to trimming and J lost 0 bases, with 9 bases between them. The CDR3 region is CASSLRRDSTDTQYF. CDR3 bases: TGTGCCAGCAGCTTACGGCGGGATAGCACAGATACGCAGTATTTT. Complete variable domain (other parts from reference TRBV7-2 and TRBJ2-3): GAGVSQSPSNKVTEKGKDVELRCDPISGHTALYWYRQSLGQGLEFLIYFQGNSAPDKSGLPSDRFSAERTGGSVSTLTIQRTQQEDSAVYLCASSLRRDSTDTQYFGPGTRLTVL.

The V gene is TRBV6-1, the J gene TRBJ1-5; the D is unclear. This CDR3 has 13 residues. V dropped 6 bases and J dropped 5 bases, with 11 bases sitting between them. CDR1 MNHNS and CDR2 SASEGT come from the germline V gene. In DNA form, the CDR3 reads TGTGCCAGCAGAAAGGATGGGGATCAGCCCCAGCATTTT. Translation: CASRKDGDQPQHF.

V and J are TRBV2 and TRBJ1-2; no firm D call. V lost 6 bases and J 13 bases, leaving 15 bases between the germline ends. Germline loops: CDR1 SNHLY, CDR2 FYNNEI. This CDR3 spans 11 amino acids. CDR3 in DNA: TGTGCCAGCAGAGGGTACAGTTTAAGCACCTTC. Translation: CASRGYSLSTF.

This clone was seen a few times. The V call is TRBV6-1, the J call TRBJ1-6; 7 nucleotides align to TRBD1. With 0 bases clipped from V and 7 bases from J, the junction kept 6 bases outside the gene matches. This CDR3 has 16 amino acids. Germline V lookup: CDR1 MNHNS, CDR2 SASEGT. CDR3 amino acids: CASSEAPSGGNSPLHF. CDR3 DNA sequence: TGTGCCAGCAGTGAAGCTCCCTCAGGGGGAAATTCACCCCTCCACTTT.

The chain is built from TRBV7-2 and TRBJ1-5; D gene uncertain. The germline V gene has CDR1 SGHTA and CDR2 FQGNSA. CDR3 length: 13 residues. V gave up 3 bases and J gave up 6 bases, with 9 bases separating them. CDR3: CASSFRASQPQHF. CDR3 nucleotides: TGTGCCAGCAGCTTTCGGGCGAGTCAGCCCCAGCATTTT.

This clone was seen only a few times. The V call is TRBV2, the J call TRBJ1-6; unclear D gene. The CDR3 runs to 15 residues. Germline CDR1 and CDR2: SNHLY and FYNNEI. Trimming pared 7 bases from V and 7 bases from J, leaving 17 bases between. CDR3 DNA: TGTGCCAGCACCCCTTTCCAGTTTAAGAATTCACCCCTCCACTTT. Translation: CASTPFQFKNSPLHF.

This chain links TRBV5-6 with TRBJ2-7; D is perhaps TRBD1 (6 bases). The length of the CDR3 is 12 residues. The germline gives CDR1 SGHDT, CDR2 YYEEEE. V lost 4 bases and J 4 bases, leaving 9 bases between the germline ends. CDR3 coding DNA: TGTGCCAGCAGCATGACAGGTTACGAGCAGTACTTC. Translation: CASSMTGYEQYF.

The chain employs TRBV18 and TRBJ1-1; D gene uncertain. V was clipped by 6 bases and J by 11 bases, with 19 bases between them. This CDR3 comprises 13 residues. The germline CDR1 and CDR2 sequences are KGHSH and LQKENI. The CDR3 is CASSPKEGLGAFF. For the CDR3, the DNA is TGTGCCAGCTCGCCTAAAGAAGGGCTGGGGGCTTTCTTT.

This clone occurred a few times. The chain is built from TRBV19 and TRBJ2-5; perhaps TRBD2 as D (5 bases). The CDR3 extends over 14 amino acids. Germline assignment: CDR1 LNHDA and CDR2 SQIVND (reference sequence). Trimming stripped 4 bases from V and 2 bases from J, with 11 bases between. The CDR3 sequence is CASSTRRDQETQYF. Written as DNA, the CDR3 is TGTGCCAGTAGTACGAGACGGGATCAAGAGACCCAGTACTTC.

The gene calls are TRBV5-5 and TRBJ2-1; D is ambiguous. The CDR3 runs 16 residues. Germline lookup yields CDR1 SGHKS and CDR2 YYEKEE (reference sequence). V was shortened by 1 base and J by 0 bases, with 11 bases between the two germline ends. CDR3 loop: CASSLLTASSYNEQFF. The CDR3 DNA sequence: TGTGCCAGCAGCTTGCTGACCGCTAGCTCCTACAATGAGCAGTTCTTC. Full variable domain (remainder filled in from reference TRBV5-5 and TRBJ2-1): DAGVTQSPTHLIKTRGQQVTLRCSPISGHKSVSWYQQVLGQGPQFIFQYYEKEERGRGNFPDRFSARQFPNYSSELNVNALLLGDSALYLCASSLLTASSYNEQFFGPGTRLTVL.

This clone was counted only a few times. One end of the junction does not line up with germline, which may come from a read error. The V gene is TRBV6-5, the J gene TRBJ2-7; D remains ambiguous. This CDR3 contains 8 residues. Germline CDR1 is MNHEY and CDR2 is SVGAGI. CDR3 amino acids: CASSPQGF. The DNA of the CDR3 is TGTGCCAGCAGTCCCCAAGGGTTC.

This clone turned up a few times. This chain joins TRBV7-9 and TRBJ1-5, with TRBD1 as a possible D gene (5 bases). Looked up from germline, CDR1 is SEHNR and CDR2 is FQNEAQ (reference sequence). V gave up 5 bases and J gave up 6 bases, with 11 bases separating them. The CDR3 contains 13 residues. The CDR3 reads CASSVGALQPQHF. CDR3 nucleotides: TGTGCCAGCAGCGTAGGGGCCCTTCAGCCCCAGCATTTT.

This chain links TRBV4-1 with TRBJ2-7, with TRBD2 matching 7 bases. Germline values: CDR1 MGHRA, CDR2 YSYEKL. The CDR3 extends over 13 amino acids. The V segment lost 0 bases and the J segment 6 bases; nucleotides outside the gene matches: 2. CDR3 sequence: CASSQDSGGEQYF. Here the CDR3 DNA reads TGCGCCAGCAGCCAAGATTCGGGGGGCGAGCAGTACTTC.

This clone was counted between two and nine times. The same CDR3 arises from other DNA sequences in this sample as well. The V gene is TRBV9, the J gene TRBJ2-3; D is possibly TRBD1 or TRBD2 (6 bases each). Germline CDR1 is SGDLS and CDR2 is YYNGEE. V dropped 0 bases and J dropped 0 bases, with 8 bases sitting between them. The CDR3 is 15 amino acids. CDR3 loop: CASSVAGASTDTQYF. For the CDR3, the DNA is TGTGCCAGCAGCGTAGCGGGGGCGAGCACAGATACGCAGTATTTT.

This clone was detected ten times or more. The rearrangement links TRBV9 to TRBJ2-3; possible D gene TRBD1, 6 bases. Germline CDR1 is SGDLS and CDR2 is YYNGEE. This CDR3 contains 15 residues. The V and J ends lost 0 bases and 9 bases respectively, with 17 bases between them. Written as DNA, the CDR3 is TGTGCCAGCAGCGTAGCAGCCCCACAGGGCGACACGCAGTATTTT. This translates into CASSVAAPQGDTQYF.

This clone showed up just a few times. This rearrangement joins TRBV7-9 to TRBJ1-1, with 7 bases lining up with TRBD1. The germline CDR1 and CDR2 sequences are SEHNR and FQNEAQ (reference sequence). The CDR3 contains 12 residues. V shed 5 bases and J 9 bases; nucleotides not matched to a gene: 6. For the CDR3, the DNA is TGTGCCAGCAGCGCAGCCAGGGGGAAAGCTTTCTTT. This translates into CASSAARGKAFF.

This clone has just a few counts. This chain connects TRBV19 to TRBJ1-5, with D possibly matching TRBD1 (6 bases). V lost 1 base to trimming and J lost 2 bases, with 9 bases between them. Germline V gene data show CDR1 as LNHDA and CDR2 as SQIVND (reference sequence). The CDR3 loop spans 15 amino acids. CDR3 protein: CASSIAGAGNQPQHF. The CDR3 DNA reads TGTGCCAGTAGTATAGCGGGGGCGGGCAATCAGCCCCAGCATTTT.

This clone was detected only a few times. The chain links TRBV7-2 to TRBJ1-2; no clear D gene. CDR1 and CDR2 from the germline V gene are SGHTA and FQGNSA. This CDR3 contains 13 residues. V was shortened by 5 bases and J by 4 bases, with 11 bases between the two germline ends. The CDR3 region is CASSGVQPYGYTF. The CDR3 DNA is TGTGCCAGCAGCGGGGTTCAGCCCTATGGCTACACCTTC. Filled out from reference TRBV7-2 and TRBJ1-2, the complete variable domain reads GAGVSQSPSNKVTEKGKDVELRCDPISGHTALYWYRQSLGQGLEFLIYFQGNSAPDKSGLPSDRFSAERTGGSVSTLTIQRTQQEDSAVYLCASSGVQPYGYTFGSGTRLTVV.

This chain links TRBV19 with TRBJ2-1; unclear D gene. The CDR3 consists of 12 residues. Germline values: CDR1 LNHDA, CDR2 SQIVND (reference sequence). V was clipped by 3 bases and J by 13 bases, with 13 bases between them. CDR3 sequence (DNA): TGTGCCAGTAGTATGGCTCAGCTACCCCAGTTCTTC. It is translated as CASSMAQLPQFF.

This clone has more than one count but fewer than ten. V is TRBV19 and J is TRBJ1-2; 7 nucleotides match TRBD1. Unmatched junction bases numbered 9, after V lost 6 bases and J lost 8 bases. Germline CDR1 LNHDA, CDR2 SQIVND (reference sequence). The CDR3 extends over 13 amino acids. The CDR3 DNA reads TGTGCCAGTAGATTGACAGGGACTCACGGCTACACCTTC. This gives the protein CASRLTGTHGYTF.

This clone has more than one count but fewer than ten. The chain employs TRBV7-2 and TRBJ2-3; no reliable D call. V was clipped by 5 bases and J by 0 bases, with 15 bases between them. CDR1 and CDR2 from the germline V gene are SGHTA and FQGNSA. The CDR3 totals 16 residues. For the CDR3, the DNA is TGTGCCAGCAGCAACTTTCTAGAACCTAGCACAGATACGCAGTATTTT. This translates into CASSNFLEPSTDTQYF. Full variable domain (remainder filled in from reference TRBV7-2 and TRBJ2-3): GAGVSQSPSNKVTEKGKDVELRCDPISGHTALYWYRQSLGQGLEFLIYFQGNSAPDKSGLPSDRFSAERTGGSVSTLTIQRTQQEDSAVYLCASSNFLEPSTDTQYFGPGTRLTVL.

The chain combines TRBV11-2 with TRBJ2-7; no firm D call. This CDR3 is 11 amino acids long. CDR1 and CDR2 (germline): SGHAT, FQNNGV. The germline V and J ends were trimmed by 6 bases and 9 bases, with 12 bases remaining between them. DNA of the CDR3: TGTGCCAGCAGTCGTGGCGGCGTGCAGTACTTC. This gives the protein CASSRGGVQYF.